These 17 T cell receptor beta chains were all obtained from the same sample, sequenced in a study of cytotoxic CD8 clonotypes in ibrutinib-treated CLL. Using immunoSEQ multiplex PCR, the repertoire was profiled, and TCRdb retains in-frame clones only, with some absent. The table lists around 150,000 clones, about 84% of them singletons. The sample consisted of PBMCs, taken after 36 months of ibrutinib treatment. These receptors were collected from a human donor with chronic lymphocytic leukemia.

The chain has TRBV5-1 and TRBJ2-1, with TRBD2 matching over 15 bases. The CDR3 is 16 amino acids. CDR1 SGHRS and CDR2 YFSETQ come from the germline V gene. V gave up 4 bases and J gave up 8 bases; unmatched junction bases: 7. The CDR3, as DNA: TGCGCCAGCAGCCCGGGCGGGACTAGCGGGGGGTATGAGCAGTTCTTC. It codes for CASSPGGTSGGYEQFF.

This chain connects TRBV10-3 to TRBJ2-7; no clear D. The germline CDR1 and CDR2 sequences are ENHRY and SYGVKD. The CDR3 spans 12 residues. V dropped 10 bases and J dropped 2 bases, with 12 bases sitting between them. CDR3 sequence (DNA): TGTGCCACCCAAAGGGCAACCTACGAGCAGTACTTC. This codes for CATQRATYEQYF.

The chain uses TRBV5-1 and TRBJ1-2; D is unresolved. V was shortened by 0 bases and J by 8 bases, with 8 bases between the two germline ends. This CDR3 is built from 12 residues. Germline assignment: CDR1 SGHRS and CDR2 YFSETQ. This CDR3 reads CASSLVPGGYTF. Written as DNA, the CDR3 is TGCGCCAGCAGCTTGGTCCCTGGGGGCTACACCTTC.

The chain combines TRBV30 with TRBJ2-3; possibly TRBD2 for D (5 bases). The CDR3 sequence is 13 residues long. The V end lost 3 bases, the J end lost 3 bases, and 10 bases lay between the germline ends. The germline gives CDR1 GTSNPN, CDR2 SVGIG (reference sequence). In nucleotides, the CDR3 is TGTGCCTGGAGCGAGGGTGAGACAGATACGCAGTATTTT. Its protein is CAWSEGETDTQYF. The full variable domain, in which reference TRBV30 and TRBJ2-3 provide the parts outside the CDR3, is SQTIHQWPATLVQPVGSPLSLECTVEGTSNPNLYWYRQAAGRGLQLLFYSVGIGQISSEVPQNLSASRPQDRQFILSSKKLLLSDSGFYLCAWSEGETDTQYFGPGTRLTVL.

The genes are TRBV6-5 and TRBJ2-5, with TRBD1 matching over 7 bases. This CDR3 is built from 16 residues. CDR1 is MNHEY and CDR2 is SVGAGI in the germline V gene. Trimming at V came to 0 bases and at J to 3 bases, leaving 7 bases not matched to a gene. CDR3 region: CASSYSYKTGEETQYF. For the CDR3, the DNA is TGTGCCAGCAGTTACTCCTATAAAACAGGGGAAGAGACCCAGTACTTC.

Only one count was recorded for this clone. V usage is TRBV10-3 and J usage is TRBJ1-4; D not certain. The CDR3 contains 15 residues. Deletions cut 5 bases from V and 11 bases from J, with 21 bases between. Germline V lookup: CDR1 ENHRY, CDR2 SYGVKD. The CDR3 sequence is CAISPVDPGIKKLFF. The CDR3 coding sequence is TGTGCCATCAGTCCGGTAGACCCCGGGATTAAGAAACTGTTTTTT.

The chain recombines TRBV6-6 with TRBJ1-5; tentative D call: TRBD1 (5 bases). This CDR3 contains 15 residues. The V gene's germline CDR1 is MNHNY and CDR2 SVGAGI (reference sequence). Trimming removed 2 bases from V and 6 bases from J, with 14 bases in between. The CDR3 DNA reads TGTGCCAGCAGTTACACGGGACCGTCCGGTCAGCCCCAGCATTTT. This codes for CASSYTGPSGQPQHF.

The CDR3 nucleotides read TGTGCCAGTAGTATATGGGGGGCAGGGGACACTGAAGCTTTCTTT. Protein: CASSIWGAGDTEAFF. This chain connects TRBV19 to TRBJ1-1, with D possibly matching TRBD1 (6 bases). The CDR3 is 15 amino acids. V was clipped by 2 bases and J by 3 bases, with 13 bases between them. The V gene's germline CDR1 is LNHDA and CDR2 SQIVND (reference sequence). Variable domain in full (rest from reference TRBV19 and TRBJ1-1): DGGITQSPKYLFRKEGQNVTLSCEQNLNHDAMYWYRQDPGQGLRLIYYSQIVNDFQKGDIAEGYSVSREKKESFPLTVTSAQKNPTAFYLCASSIWGAGDTEAFFGQGTRLTVV.

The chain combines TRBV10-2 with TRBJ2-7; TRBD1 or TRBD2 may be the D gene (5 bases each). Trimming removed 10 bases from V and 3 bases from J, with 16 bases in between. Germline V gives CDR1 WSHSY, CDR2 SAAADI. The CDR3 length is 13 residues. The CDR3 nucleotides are TGCGCCACTCATCCGGGACGTCGCTACGAGCAGTACTTC. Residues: CATHPGRRYEQYF.

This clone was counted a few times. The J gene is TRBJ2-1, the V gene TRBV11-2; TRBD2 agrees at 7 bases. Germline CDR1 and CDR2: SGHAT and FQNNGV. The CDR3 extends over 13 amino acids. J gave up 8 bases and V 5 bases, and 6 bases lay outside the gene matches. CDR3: CASSPGRGYEQFF. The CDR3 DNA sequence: TGTGCCAGCAGCCCAGGGCGGGGGTATGAGCAGTTCTTC.

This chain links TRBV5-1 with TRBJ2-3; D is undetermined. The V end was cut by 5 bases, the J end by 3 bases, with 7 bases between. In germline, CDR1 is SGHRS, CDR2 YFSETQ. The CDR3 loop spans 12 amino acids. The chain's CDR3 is CASSSVTDTQYF. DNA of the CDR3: TGCGCCAGCAGTTCAGTTACAGATACGCAGTATTTT. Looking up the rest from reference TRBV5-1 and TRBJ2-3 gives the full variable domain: KAGVTQTPRYLIKTRGQQVTLSCSPISGHRSVSWYQQTPGQGLQFLFEYFSETQRNKGNFPGRFSGRQFSNSRSEMNVSTLELGDSALYLCASSSVTDTQYFGPGTRLTVL.

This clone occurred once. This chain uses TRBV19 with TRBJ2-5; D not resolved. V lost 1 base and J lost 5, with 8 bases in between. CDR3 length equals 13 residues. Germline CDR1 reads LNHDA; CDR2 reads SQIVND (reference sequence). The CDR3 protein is CASSIVWTETQYF. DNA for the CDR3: TGTGCCAGTAGTATAGTTTGGACCGAGACCCAGTACTTC.

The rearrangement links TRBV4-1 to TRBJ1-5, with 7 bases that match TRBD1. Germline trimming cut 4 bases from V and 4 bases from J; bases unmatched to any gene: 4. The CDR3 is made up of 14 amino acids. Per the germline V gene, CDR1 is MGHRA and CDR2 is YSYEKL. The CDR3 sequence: CASSRAGGNQPQHF. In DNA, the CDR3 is TGCGCCAGCAGCCGGGCAGGGGGGAATCAGCCCCAGCATTTT.

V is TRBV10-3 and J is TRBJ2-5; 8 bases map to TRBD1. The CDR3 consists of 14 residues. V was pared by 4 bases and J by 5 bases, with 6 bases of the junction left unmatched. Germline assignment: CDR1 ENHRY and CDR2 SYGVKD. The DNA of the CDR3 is TGTGCCATCAGTGGGGGCAGGGGGCGCGAGACCCAGTACTTC. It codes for CAISGGRGRETQYF.

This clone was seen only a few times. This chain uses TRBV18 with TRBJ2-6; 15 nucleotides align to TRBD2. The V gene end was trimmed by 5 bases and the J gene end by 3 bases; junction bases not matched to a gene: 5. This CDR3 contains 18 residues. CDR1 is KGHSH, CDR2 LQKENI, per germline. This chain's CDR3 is CASSRTSGGALGANVLTF. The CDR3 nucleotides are TGTGCCAGCTCAAGGACTAGCGGGGGGGCCCTTGGGGCCAACGTCCTGACTTTC.

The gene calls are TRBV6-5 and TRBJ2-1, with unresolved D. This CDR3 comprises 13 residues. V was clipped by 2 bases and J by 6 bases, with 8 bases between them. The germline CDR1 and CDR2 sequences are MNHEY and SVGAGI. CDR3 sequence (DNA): TGTGCCAGCAGTTACGGACGGCCCAATGAGCAGTTCTTC. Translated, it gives CASSYGRPNEQFF.

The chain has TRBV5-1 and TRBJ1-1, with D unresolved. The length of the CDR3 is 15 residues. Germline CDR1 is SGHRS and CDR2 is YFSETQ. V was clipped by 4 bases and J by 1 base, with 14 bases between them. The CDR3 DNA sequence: TGCGCCAGCAGCCCGGACGGAACATGGAACACTGAAGCTTTCTTT. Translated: CASSPDGTWNTEAFF.